This T cell receptor (beta chain) was sequenced for a study of T cell changes during pregnancy in multiple sclerosis. The assay was immunoSEQ multiplex PCR, and TCRdb's table has in-frame clones only and misses some. The repertoire has roughly 48,000 clones, about 92% of them found once; the top ten carry 0.91%. Trimming removed 8 bases at V and 5 bases at J, with 13 bases between. CDR3 size: 13 residues. Germline V gives CDR1 MNHEY, CDR2 SVGAGI. The input for sequencing was CD4+ T cells from peripheral blood mononuclear cells, taken in the second trimester of pregnancy. This receptor was obtained from a female donor in good health, enrolled as a control in a pregnancy study. The chain recombines TRBV6-5 with TRBJ2-1; a possible D gene is TRBD1 (7 bases). CDR3 DNA: TGTGCCAGCTCTCGCGGGACAGACAATGAGCAGTTCTTC. Protein: CASSRGTDNEQFF.